Sequencing of this T cell receptor beta chain was carried out in a study of response to subunit inactivated influenza vaccine. Study-level points and caveats: Authors proposed each seasonal influenza vaccination draws in few new T cells.

Trimming cost V 2 bases and J 2 bases, with 16 bases left between them. The CDR3 runs 16 residues. Germline V CDR1 and CDR2: SGHDT, YYEEEE. Comments on this clonotype: Antigen unknown.

From the RT-PCR reads, TCRdb called clonotypes with MiXCR, one entry per CDR3 protein. The sample holds approximately 310,000 distinct CDR3 sequences; around a fifth are singletons and the top ten take 10%. The TCR comes from a man between 50 and 69 years old who received an inactivated influenza vaccine. Here the sequenced sample was PBMCs from blood, taken approximately 20 months after vaccination. V gene TRBV5-6 combines with J gene TRBJ2-5; TRBD2 might be the D (6 bases). The CDR3 DNA follows: TGTGCCAGCAGCTTTCGGTCTTGGCGGGGACAAGAGACCCAGTACTTC. It translates to CASSFRSWRGQETQYF.